The 2 T cell receptor beta chains below all came from one sample that was sequenced in a study of blood T cell repertoires in COVID-19. The table came from immunoSEQ multiplex PCR; TCRdb's copy has only in-frame clones and leaves some out. The table lists approximately 110,000 clones, roughly four fifths of them singletons, with around a tenth in the top ten. The sequencing sample was made of peripheral blood. All receptors derive from a woman between 70 and 85 years old with acute or convalescent COVID-19.

This sequence joins TRBV2 and TRBJ2-1; perhaps TRBD2 as D (5 bases). Trimming stripped 4 bases from V and 3 bases from J, with 13 bases between. CDR3 length: 15 residues. The germline V gene has CDR1 SNHLY and CDR2 FYNNEI. This CDR3 is CASSAPGSYYNEQFF. For the CDR3, the DNA is TGTGCCAGCAGTGCTCCGGGGTCTTACTACAATGAGCAGTTCTTC. Complete variable domain (other parts from reference TRBV2 and TRBJ2-1): EPEVTQTPSHQVTQMGQEVILRCVPISNHLYFYWYRQILGQKVEFLVSFYNNEISEKSEIFDDQFSVERPDGSNFTLKIRSTKLEDSAMYFCASSAPGSYYNEQFFGPGTRLTVL.

This clone showed up just a few times. The rearrangement links TRBV6-2 or TRBV6-3 to TRBJ1-1; D is ambiguous. CDR1 and CDR2 (germline): MNHEY, SVGEGT. V lost 2 bases to trimming and J lost 5 bases, with 9 bases between them. The CDR3 runs to 13 residues. The CDR3 DNA is TGTGCCAGCAGTTACGGCTACGGGACTGAAGCTTTCTTT. Residues: CASSYGYGTEAFF.